The T cell receptor (beta chain) under discussion was sequenced for a study of CXCR3-negative and CXCR3-positive naive CD8 T cells. Study-wide background: Per library, roughly 1.4 +/- 0.3 million reads; 130 million to 150 million TRB reads overall. Study-wide points: Memory CD8+ cells showed much lower diversity, while both naive subsets displayed comparably high diversity. More hydrophobic TRB CDR3s occurred in CXCR3-positive than in CXCR3-negative naive cells. TRB CDR3 properties were used to infer TCR strength, and surface CD5 was comparable between naive subsets.

About this clonotype itself: The antigen remains unidentified.

The CDR3 loop spans 20 amino acids. Germline V lookup: CDR1 SSHAT, CDR2 FNYEAQ (reference sequence). TRB cDNA libraries were made by UMI-labeled 5' RACE. For each CDR3 protein, TCRdb gives one entry from its re-call of the 5' RACE reads, without DNA. The table lists under 150,000 distinct CDR3 sequences. This sequence originates from a human donor in good health. Some clones in this sample may be carry-over from other donors' samples. V usage is TRBV7-7 and J usage is TRBJ2-2; no DNA is available, so the TRBD1 call from TCRdb remains unchecked. The sample comprised naive CXCR3+ CD8+ T cells from blood. Documented subset: CD45RO-CCR7+CD27+CD95- naive CD8+ T cells expressing CXCR3 (TNR3+). Here the CDR3 reads CASSLNPGAGDMQGTGELFF.